Presented here are 3 T cell receptor beta chains from one specimen sequenced in a study of T cell responses to AZD1222 COVID-19 vaccine (dated by TCRdb to the early 2020s). Preparation of the library involved the immunoSEQ multiplex PCR assay. TCRdb carries this immuneACCESS record with in-frame sequences only. Its versions omit some clonotypes, under half of them owing to an unresolved V gene in the studies checked, with the rest unexplained. The sample table holds 55,000 to 75,000 clones, of which almost 90% were seen once. The ten largest clones add up to around 7.8% of the sample. Per the publication, the time point label means: baseline before first vaccination. The source material was peripheral blood, sampled on day 0 of AZD1222 vaccination. The receptors stem from an adult in good health.

The genes are TRBV7-8 and TRBJ2-5, with 8 bases lining up with TRBD1. The CDR3 has 15 amino acids. Germline-derived CDR1 and CDR2 are SGHVS and FQNEAQ. Unmatched junction bases numbered 9, after V lost 5 bases and J lost 4 bases. This chain's CDR3 is CASSPNRGKVETQYF. Written as DNA, the CDR3 is TGTGCCAGCAGCCCGAACAGGGGGAAGGTAGAGACCCAGTACTTC.

This clone has a single count. The J gene is TRBJ2-6, the V gene TRBV5-5; 7 nucleotides line up with TRBD1. V lost 0 bases and J lost 2; bases outside the gene matches: 5. Per germline, CDR1 SGHKS and CDR2 YYEKEE (reference sequence). The CDR3 loop spans 17 amino acids. The CDR3 DNA reads TGTGCCAGCAGCTTGGCCCGAACAGGGGCTGGGGCCAACGTCCTGACTTTC. It specifies CASSLARTGAGANVLTF.

This chain uses TRBV9 with TRBJ2-5; 9 nucleotides match TRBD2. The CDR3 consists of 15 residues. With V trimmed by 0 bases and J by 6 bases, 6 bases remained unmatched. The V gene's germline CDR1 is SGDLS and CDR2 YYNGEE. DNA for the CDR3: TGTGCCAGCAGCGTAGGGACTAGCGTTTACCAGACCCAGTACTTC. It translates to CASSVGTSVYQTQYF.